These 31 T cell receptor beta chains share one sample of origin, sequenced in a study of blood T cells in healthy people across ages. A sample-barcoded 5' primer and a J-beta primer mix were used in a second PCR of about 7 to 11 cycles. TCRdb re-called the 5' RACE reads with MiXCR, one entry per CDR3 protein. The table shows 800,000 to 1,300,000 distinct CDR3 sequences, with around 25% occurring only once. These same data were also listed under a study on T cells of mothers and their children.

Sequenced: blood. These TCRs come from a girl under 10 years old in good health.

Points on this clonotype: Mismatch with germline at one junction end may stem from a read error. The CDR3: CASSRTGGDQETQYF. CDR3 nucleotides: TGTGCTAGCAGCCGGACAGGGGGCGACCAAGAGACCCAGTACTTC. The chain combines TRBV7-7 with TRBJ2-5; 11 nucleotides align to TRBD1. Germline-derived CDR1 and CDR2 are SSHAT and FNYEAQ (reference sequence). CDR3 length: 15 residues.

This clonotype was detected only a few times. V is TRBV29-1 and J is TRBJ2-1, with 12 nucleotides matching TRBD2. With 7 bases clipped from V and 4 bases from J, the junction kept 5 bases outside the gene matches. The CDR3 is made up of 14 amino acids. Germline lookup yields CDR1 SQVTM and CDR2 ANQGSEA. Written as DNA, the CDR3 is TGCAGCGGGGTGACTAGCGGGGGTTACAATGAGCAGTTCTTC. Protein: CSGVTSGGYNEQFF.

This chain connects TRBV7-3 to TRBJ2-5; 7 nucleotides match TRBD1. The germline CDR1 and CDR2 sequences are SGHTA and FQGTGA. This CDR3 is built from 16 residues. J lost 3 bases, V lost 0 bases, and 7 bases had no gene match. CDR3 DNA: TGTGCCAGCAGCTTAACCTCCGGGACAGAGAAAGAGACCCAGTACTTC. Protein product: CASSLTSGTEKETQYF.

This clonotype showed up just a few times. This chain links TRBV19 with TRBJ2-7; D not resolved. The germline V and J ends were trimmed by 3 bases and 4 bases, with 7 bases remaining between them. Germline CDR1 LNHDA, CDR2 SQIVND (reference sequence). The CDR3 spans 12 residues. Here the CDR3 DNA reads TGTGCCAGTAGTATTTCAACGTACGAGCAGTACTTC. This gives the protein CASSISTYEQYF. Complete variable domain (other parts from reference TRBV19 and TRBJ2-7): DGGITQSPKYLFRKEGQNVTLSCEQNLNHDAMYWYRQDPGQGLRLIYYSQIVNDFQKGDIAEGYSVSREKKESFPLTVTSAQKNPTAFYLCASSISTYEQYFGPGTRLTVT.

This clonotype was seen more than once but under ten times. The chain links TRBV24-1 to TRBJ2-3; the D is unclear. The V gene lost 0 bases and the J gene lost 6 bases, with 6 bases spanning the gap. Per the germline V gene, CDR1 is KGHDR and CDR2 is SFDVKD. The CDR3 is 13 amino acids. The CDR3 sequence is CATSDLNNDTQYF. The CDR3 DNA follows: TGTGCCACCAGTGATTTGAACAACGATACGCAGTATTTT.

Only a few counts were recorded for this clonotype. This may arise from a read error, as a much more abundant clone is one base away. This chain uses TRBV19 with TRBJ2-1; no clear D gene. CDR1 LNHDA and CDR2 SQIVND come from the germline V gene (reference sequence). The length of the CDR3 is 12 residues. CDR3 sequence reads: CASSSPGNGQFF. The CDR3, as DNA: TGTGCCAGTAGTTCGCCCGGCAATGGGCAGTTCTTC.

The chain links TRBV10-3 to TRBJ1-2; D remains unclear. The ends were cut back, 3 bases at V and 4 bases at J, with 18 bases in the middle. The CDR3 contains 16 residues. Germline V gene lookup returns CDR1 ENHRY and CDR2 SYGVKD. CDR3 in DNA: TGTGCCATCAGTGATTCATTTACCCGGAAGGGCTATGGCTACACCTTC. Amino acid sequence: CAISDSFTRKGYGYTF.

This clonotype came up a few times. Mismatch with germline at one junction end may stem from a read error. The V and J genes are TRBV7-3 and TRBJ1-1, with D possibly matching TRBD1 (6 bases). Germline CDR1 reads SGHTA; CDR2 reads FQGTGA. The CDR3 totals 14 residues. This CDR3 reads CASSLTGIDTEAFF. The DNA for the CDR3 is TGTGCCAGCAGTTTAACAGGGATCGACACTGAAGCTTTCTTT.

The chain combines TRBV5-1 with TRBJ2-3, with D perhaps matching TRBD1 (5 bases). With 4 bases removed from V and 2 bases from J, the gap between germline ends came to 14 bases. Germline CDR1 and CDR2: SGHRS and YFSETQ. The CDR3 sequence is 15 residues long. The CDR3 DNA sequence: TGCGCCAGCAGCATACTGACAGAGATCACAGATACGCAGTATTTT. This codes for CASSILTEITDTQYF.

Here the CDR3 reads CATEGAGDNEQFF. In DNA, the CDR3 is TGTGCCACCGAGGGGGCAGGGGATAATGAGCAGTTCTTC. This chain joins TRBV24-1 and TRBJ2-5; 7 bases match TRBD1. The J call may be incorrect, as the DNA end agrees better with TRBJ2-1. Germline V gives CDR1 KGHDR, CDR2 SFDVKD. The CDR3 consists of 13 residues.

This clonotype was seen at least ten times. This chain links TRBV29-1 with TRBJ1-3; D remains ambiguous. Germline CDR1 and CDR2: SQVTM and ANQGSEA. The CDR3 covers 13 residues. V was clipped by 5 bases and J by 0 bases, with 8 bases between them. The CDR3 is CSVLGSSGNTIYF. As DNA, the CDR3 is TGCAGCGTTTTAGGCAGCTCTGGAAACACCATATATTTT.

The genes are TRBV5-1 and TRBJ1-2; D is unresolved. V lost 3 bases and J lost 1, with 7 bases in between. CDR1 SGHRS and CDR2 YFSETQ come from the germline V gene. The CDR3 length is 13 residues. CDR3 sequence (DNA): TGCGCCAGCAGCTCGGAGCGTAACTATGGCTACACCTTC. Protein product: CASSSERNYGYTF.

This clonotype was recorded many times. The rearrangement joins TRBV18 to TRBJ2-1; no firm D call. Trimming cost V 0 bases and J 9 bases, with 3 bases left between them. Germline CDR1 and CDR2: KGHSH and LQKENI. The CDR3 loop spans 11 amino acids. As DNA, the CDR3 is TGTGCCAGCTCACCACCGGGTGAGCAGTTCTTC. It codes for CASSPPGEQFF.

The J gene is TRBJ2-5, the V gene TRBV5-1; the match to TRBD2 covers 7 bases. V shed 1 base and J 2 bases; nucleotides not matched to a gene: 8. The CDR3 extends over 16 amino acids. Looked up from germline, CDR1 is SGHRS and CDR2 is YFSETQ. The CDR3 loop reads CASSLRSSGIQETQYF. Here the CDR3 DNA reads TGCGCCAGCAGCTTGAGGTCAAGCGGGATACAAGAGACCCAGTACTTC. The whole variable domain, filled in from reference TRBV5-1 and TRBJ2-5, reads KAGVTQTPRYLIKTRGQQVTLSCSPISGHRSVSWYQQTPGQGLQFLFEYFSETQRNKGNFPGRFSGRQFSNSRSEMNVSTLELGDSALYLCASSLRSSGIQETQYFGPGTRLLVL.

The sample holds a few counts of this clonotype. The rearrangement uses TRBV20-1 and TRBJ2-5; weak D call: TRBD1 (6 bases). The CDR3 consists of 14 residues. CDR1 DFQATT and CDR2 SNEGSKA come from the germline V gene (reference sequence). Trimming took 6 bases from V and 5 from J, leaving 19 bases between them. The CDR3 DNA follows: TGCAGTGCAGAAGAGGACAGTCTTACGGAGACCCAGTACTTC. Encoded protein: CSAEEDSLTETQYF.

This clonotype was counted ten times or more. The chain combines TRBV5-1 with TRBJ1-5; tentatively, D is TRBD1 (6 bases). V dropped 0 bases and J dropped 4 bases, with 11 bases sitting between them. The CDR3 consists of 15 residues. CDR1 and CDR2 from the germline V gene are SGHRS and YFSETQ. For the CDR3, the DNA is TGCGCCAGCAGCTTGGGGACAGCAGTTAATCAGCCCCAGCATTTT. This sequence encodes CASSLGTAVNQPQHF. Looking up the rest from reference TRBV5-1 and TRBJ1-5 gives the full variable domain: KAGVTQTPRYLIKTRGQQVTLSCSPISGHRSVSWYQQTPGQGLQFLFEYFSETQRNKGNFPGRFSGRQFSNSRSEMNVSTLELGDSALYLCASSLGTAVNQPQHFGDGTRLSIL.

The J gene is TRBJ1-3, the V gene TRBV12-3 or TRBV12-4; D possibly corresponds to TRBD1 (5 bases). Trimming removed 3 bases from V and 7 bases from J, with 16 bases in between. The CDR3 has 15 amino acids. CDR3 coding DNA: TGTGCCAGCAGTTTGGGGACCACTCCGGGGAACACCATATATTTT. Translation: CASSLGTTPGNTIYF.

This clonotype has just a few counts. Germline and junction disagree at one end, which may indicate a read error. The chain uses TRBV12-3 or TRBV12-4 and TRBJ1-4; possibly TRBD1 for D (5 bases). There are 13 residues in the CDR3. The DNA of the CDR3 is TGTGCCAGCGGTTTTAGGGGAGGTGAAAAACTGTTTTTT. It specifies CASGFRGGEKLFF.

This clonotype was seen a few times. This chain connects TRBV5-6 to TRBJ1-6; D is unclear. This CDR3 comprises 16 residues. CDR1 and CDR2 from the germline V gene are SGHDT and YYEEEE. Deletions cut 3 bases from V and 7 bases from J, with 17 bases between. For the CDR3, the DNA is TGTGCCAGCAGCTGGCAGCCCTCCTTGGAGAATTCACCCCTCCACTTT. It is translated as CASSWQPSLENSPLHF.

The CDR3 nucleotides read TGTGCCAGCAGCCAGGCCCGGGACAGAAGCACAGATACGCAGTATTTT. This sequence encodes CASSQARDRSTDTQYF. The chain uses TRBV4-2 and TRBJ2-3; 7 bases are a match to TRBD1. The length of the CDR3 is 16 residues. The germline V gene has CDR1 LGHNA and CDR2 YNFKEQ. The ends lost 3 bases at V and 0 bases at J; junction bases unmatched: 6.

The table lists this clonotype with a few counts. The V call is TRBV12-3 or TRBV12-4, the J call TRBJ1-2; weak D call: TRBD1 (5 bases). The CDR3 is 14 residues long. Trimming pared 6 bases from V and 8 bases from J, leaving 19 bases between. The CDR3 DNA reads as TGTGCCAGCAGCACAACCTCAGGGTCGAGGGGCTACACCTTC. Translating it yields CASSTTSGSRGYTF.

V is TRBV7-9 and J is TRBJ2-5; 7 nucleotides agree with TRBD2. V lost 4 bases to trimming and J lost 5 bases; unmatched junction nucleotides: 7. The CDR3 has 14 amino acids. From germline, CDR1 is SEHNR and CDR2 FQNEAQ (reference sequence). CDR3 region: CASSYASGFETQYF. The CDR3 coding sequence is TGTGCCAGCAGCTACGCTAGCGGCTTTGAGACCCAGTACTTC.

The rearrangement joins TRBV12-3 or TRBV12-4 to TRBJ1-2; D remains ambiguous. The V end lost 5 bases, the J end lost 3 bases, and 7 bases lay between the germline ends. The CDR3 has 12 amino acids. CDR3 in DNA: TGTGCCAGCAGTCAGCAGGACTATGGCTACACCTTC. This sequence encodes CASSQQDYGYTF.

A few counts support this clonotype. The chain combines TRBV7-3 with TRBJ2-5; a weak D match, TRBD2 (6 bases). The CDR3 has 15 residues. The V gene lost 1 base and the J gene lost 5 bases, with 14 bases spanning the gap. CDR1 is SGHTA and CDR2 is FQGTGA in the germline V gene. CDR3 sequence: CASSLIGGSGETQYF. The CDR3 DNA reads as TGTGCCAGCAGCTTAATCGGGGGTTCGGGGGAGACCCAGTACTTC.

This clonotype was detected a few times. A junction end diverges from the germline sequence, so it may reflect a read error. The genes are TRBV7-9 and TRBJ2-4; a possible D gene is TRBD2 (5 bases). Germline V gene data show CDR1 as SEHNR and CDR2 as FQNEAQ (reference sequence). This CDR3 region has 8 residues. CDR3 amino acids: CASSTREF. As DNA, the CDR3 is TGTGCCAGCAGCACTAGGGAGTTC.

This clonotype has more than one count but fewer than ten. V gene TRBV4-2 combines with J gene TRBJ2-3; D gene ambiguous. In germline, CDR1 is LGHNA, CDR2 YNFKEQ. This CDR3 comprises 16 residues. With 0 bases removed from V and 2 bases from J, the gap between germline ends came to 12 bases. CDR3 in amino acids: CASSQDRGSPTDTQYF. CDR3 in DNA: TGTGCCAGCAGCCAAGATCGCGGCAGCCCCACAGATACGCAGTATTTT.

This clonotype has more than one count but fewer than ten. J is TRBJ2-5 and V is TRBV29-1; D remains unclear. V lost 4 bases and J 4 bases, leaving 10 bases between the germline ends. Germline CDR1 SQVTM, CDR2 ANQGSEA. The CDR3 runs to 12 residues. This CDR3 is CSVGSPPETQYF. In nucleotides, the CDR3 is TGCAGCGTTGGGTCCCCCCCAGAGACCCAGTACTTC.

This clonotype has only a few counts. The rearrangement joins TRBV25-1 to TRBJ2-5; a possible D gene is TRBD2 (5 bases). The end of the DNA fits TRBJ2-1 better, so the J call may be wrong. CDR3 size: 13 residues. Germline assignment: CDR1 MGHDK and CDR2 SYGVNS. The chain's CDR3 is CASREGLGNEQFF. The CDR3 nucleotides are TGTGCCAGTCGAGAGGGCCTGGGGAATGAGCAGTTCTTC.

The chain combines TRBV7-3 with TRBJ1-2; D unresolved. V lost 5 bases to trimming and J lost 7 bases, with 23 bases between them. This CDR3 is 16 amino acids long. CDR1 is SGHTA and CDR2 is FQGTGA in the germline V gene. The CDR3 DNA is TGTGCCAGCAGCCCCGGTCTTCGAGCAGACTTTACTGGCTACACCTTC. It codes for CASSPGLRADFTGYTF.

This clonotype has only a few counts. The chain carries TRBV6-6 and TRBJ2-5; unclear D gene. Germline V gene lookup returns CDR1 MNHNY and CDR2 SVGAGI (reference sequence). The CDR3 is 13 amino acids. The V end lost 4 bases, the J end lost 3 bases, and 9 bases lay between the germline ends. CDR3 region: CASSFRHEETQYF. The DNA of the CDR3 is TGTGCCAGCAGTTTTCGACATGAAGAGACCCAGTACTTC.

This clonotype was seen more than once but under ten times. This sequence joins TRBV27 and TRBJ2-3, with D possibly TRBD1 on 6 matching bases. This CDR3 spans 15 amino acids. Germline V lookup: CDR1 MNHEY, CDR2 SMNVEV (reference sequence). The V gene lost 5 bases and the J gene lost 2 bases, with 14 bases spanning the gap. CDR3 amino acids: CASSLNRDTTDTQYF. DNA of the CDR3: TGTGCCAGCAGTCTAAACCGGGACACCACAGATACGCAGTATTTT.